Sequencing of this T cell receptor beta chain was carried out in a study of T-cell reconstitution after alpha-beta-depleted transplantation in children. Study-level findings and limits: Several hundred expanded graft clones reportedly were the source of alpha-beta T cells about two months after transplant. Some patients' high day-60 TCRbeta diversity was attributed to recipient cells surviving conditioning. Fresh T-cell production supplied most of the T-cell counts and diversity seen one year after transplant.

This clonotype was found many times. The antigen is undetermined. Unique molecular identifiers were incorporated during preparation of the TCRbeta library. TCRdb passed the PCR reads through MiXCR, listing each CDR3 protein once. The sample includes hundreds of thousands of distinct CDR3 sequences, roughly 13% of them seen just once. There are 16 residues in the CDR3. The germline CDR1 and CDR2 sequences are SEHNR and FQNEAQ (reference sequence). The V segment lost 5 bases and the J segment 3 bases; nucleotides outside the gene matches: 10. Sample: PBMCs, taken before TCRalphabeta/CD19-depleted stem cell transplant. The clonotype was recovered from a girl aged 2 to 9 with congenital amegakaryocytic thrombocytopenia, due to receive a stem cell transplant. This chain joins TRBV7-9 and TRBJ2-7; TRBD2 matches 10 bases. The CDR3 region has the DNA TGTGCCAGCAGCGTCACACTAGCGGGATTGGACTACGAGCAGTACTTC. It specifies CASSVTLAGLDYEQYF.